This T cell receptor beta chain was found in a study of regulatory T cells in long-lasting Graves disease. The sample's time point: newly diagnosed GD, antithyroid drugs for less than 3 months. PBMC-extracted RNA yielded the TCR library. Germline V lookup: CDR1 SGHNT, CDR2 YENEEA. V gave up 5 bases and J gave up 2 bases; unmatched junction bases: 7. The CDR3 extends over 15 amino acids. CDR3 regions were amplified by Arm-PCR using iRepertoire HTBI primers to build TCR beta libraries. Per the study methods: The samples included approximately 62 TRBV and 14 TRBJ segments. TCRdb called the multiplex PCR reads again in MiXCR, with one record for every CDR3 protein. Clone size and V and J calls follow TCRdb, not the original study. This table has about 560,000 distinct CDR3 sequences, around 15% appearing once. The data also belong to a second study, concerning T cells in Graves' hyperthyroidism and ophthalmopathy.

This clonotype was sampled from a young man with Graves disease. Sequencing was performed on peripheral blood mononuclear cells (PBMCs), taken at new diagnosis, from a patient treated with antithyroid drugs. The chain links TRBV11-3 to TRBJ2-3; 7 bases line up with TRBD2. CDR3 sequence reads: CASSPDGGTTDTQYF. The CDR3 bases are TGTGCCAGCAGCCCCGACGGGGGGACCACAGATACGCAGTATTTT.